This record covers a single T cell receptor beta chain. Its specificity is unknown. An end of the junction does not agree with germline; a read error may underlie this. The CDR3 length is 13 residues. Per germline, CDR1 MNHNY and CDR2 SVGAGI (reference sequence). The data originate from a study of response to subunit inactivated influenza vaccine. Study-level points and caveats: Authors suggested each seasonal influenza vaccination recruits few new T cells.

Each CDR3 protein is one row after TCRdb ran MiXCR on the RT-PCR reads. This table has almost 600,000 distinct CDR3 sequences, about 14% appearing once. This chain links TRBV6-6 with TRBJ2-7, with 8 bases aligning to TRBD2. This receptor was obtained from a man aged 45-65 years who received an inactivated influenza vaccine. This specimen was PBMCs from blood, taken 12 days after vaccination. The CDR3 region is CASQRLARYEQYF. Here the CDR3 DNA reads TGTGCCAGCCAAAGACTAGCGCGTTACGAGCAGTACTTT.